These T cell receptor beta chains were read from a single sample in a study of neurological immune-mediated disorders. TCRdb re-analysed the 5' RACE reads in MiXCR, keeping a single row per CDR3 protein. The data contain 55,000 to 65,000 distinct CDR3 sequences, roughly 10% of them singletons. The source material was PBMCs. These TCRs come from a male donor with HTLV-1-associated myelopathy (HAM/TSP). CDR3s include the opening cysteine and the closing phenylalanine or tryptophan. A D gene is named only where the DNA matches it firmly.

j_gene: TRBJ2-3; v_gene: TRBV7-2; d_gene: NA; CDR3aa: CASSSRDRWPTQYF
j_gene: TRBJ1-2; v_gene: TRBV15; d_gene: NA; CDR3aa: CATSRDASLDSANYGYTF
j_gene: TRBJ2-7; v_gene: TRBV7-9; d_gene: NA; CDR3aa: CASSPAHPGSYEQYF
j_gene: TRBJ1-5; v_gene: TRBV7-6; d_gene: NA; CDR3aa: CASSITVGQGPYSNQPQHF
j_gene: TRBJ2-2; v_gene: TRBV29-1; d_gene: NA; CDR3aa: CSADIANTGELFF
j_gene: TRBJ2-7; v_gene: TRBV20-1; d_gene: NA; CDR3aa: CSARRDGGSYEQYF
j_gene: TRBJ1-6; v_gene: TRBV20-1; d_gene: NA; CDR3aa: CSAQSGAPLHF
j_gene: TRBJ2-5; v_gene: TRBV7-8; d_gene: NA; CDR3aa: CASSQSIGTAGETQYF
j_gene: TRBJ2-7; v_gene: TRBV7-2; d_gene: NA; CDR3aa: CASSLAASPRTAYEQYF
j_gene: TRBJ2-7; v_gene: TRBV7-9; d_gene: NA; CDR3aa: CASSTDSWYEQYF
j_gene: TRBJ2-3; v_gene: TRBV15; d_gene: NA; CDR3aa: CATSRTRGGNTQYF
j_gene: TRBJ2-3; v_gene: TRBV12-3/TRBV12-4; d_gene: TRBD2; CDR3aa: CASVSSGIGTQYF
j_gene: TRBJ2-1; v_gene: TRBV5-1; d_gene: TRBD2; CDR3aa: CASTPQTSGVYDEQFF
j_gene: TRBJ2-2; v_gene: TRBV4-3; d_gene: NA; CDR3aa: CASSQGTAGLDGELFF
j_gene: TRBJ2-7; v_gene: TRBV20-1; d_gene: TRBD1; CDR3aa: CSALSTGTEWEQYF